This T cell receptor (beta chain) came from a study of blood T cell repertoires in COVID-19. Across the study: PBMCs, B-cell-depleted T cells, or T cells provided the cDNA or gDNA that made up the material.

The CDR3 consists of 14 residues. Per the germline V gene, CDR1 is LGHDT and CDR2 is YNNKEL (reference sequence). V trimming: 3 bases; J trimming: 6 bases; junction bases outside the gene matches: 6. Sequencing used immunoSEQ multiplex PCR; TCRdb keeps in-frame clones, though not all of them. The sample shows nearly 25,000 clones, approximately 80% of them seen only once. The TCR comes from a man in his 70s with acute or convalescent COVID-19. The sequenced material came from peripheral blood. The chain employs TRBV3-1 (or the pseudogene TRBV3-2) and TRBJ2-7; 9 bases line up with TRBD1. The CDR3 DNA reads as TGTGCCAGCAGCCAGACAGGGGGGTCCGGCGAGCAGTACTTC. Translating it yields CASSQTGGSGEQYF.